The next 8 T cell receptor beta chains were all read from a single sample in a study of cytomegalovirus exposure and HLA in healthy donors. In the PCR, 60 Vbeta and 13 Jbeta primers were used. Sequencing was performed with immunoSEQ multiplex PCR; in TCRdb, only in-frame clones are kept and a portion is missing. The sample has over 200,000 clones, roughly four fifths seen once. The sequenced sample was PBMCs. These receptor sequences come from a middle-aged woman in good health and CMV-seronegative.

The chain joins TRBV5-4 to TRBJ2-5; TRBD1 aligns across 7 bases. Germline loops: CDR1 SGHNT, CDR2 YYREEE (reference sequence). The CDR3 sequence is 15 residues long. Germline trimming cut 1 base from V and 3 bases from J; bases unmatched to any gene: 6. DNA of the CDR3: TGTGCCAGCAGCTTGAGAGGGGGCCCAAAAGAGACCCAGTACTTC. It codes for CASSLRGGPKETQYF.

The chain employs TRBV28 and TRBJ2-2; TRBD1 matches 8 bases. The ends lost 5 bases at V and 2 bases at J; junction bases unmatched: 13. The CDR3 spans 18 residues. Germline loops: CDR1 MDHEN, CDR2 SYDVKM. The CDR3 here is CASSPRTGMILNTGELFF. The DNA for the CDR3 is TGTGCCAGCAGTCCCCGGACAGGGATGATCCTAAACACCGGGGAGCTGTTTTTT. The full variable domain, with the rest looked up from reference TRBV28 and TRBJ2-2, is DVKVTQSSRYLVKRTGEKVFLECVQDMDHENMFWYRQDPGLGLRLIYFSYDVKMKEKGDIPEGYSVSREKKERFSLILESASTNQTSMYLCASSPRTGMILNTGELFFGEGSRLTVL.

This chain uses TRBV6-6 with TRBJ1-1, with 9 bases matching TRBD1. CDR3 length equals 15 residues. V lost 4 bases to trimming and J lost 4 bases; unmatched junction nucleotides: 7. Per the germline V gene, CDR1 is MNHNY and CDR2 is SVGAGI (reference sequence). The CDR3 is CASSSGTGRFTEAFF. The CDR3, as DNA: TGTGCCAGCAGTTCCGGGACAGGGCGATTCACTGAAGCTTTCTTT.

The CDR3 sequence: CASSKGGSGEETQYF. CDR3 DNA sequence: TGCGCCAGCAGTAAAGGAGGGTCAGGAGAAGAGACCCAGTACTTC. The rearrangement uses TRBV5-1 and TRBJ2-5; D is perhaps TRBD2 (6 bases). Between the trimmed V and J ends, which lost 5 bases and 3 bases, there was a span of 17 bases. From germline, CDR1 is SGHRS and CDR2 YFSETQ. This CDR3 spans 15 amino acids.

The table lists this clone with a few counts. V is TRBV29-1 and J is TRBJ1-4, with 9 nucleotides matching TRBD1. This CDR3 comprises 13 residues. The trim removed 5 bases at V and 4 bases at J, leaving 2 bases unmatched. From germline, CDR1 is SQVTM and CDR2 ANQGSEA. The chain's CDR3 is CSVKTGGNEKLFF. CDR3 coding DNA: TGCAGCGTTAAGACAGGGGGTAATGAAAAACTGTTTTTT.

The rearrangement joins TRBV18 to TRBJ2-3, with 7 bases that match TRBD2. Germline values: CDR1 KGHSH, CDR2 LQKENI. The CDR3 length is 15 residues. V gave up 2 bases and J gave up 3 bases; unmatched junction bases: 5. The CDR3 protein is CASSPGTTATDTQYF. The CDR3 bases are TGTGCCAGCTCACCAGGGACTACTGCGACAGATACGCAGTATTTT.

Only one count was recorded for this clone. This sequence joins TRBV15 and TRBJ2-3; D unclear. V was cut by 7 bases and J by 4 bases, with 15 bases left in between. The CDR3 length is 14 residues. Germline V gene data show CDR1 as LNHNV and CDR2 as YYDKDF (reference sequence). The CDR3 sequence: CATTPRLQADTQYF. CDR3 coding DNA: TGTGCCACCACTCCCCGTTTGCAGGCAGATACGCAGTATTTT.

The chain uses TRBV13 and TRBJ1-6; D may be TRBD1 (5 bases). The CDR3 consists of 13 residues. Germline-derived CDR1 and CDR2 are PRHDT and FYEKMQ (reference sequence). The V and J ends lost 3 bases and 11 bases respectively, with 11 bases between them. The CDR3 spells CASSLGGWAPLHF. In DNA, the CDR3 is TGTGCCAGCAGCTTGGGGGGGTGGGCACCCCTCCACTTT.